Below, one T cell receptor (beta chain) is given with its context. This sample was included in a study of early T cells in non-severe SARS-CoV-2 infection. As part of library construction, unique molecular identifiers were attached to individual cDNA molecules. TCRdb re-called the 5' RACE reads with MiXCR, one entry per CDR3 protein. The sample lists approximately 120,000 distinct CDR3 sequences; under 15% were seen once. Trimming shortened V by 0 bases and J by 2 bases, and 14 bases separated the two germline ends. This CDR3 comprises 16 residues. CDR1 is SGDLS, CDR2 YYNGEE, per germline. V usage is TRBV9 and J usage is TRBJ1-2; D call uncertain. The sequence came from an adult who was a healthcare worker with PCR-confirmed SARS-CoV-2 infection or an uninfected control (not recorded which). Input material: whole blood. The CDR3 DNA follows: TGTGCCAGCAGCGTAGACGGACGGAGCGAAAACTATGGCTACACCTTC. Protein: CASSVDGRSENYGYTF.